The 14 T cell receptor beta chains presented below share a single source sample, sequenced in a study of shared clonotypes between healthy human individuals. Assay: immunoSEQ multiplex PCR; the TCRdb copy retains only in-frame clones and omits some. Of fewer than 850,000 clones detected, about three quarters appear once; the ten largest clones hold under 2%. Input material: memory CD4+ T cells sorted from blood. Described subset: CD45RA-negative fraction. The source is a woman aged 25-40 years in good health.

Worth noting for this clone: A read error may be the cause here, since a much bigger clone is one base away. This same CDR3 is encoded by further DNA sequences in the sample. The V call is TRBV28, the J call TRBJ2-2, with D possibly matching TRBD1 (6 bases). V shed 5 bases and J shed 1 base, with 8 bases lying between them. This CDR3 region has 14 residues. CDR1 and CDR2 (germline): MDHEN, SYDVKM. Written as DNA, the CDR3 is TGTGCCAGCAGTAAGGGACAGAACACCGGGGAGCTGTTTTTT. Translated: CASSKGQNTGELFF.

The sample holds a few counts of this clone. V usage is TRBV4-1 and J usage is TRBJ1-2, with D possibly TRBD1 on 5 matching bases. The ends were cut back, 6 bases at V and 3 bases at J, with 11 bases in the middle. CDR3 size: 13 residues. Germline V lookup: CDR1 MGHRA, CDR2 YSYEKL. This chain's CDR3 is CASSRDVYYGYTF. The CDR3, as DNA: TGCGCCAGCAGTCGGGACGTTTACTATGGCTACACCTTC.

This clone was counted between two and nine times. This chain joins TRBV2 and TRBJ1-5, with D perhaps matching TRBD1 (5 bases). The ends were cut back, 5 bases at V and 5 bases at J, with 10 bases in the middle. The CDR3 spans 13 residues. Germline loops: CDR1 SNHLY, CDR2 FYNNEI. CDR3 nucleotides: TGTGCCAGCAGTAACCAGGGAGATCAGCCCCAGCATTTT. This translates into CASSNQGDQPQHF. Combining the CDR3 with reference TRBV2 and TRBJ1-5 gives the whole variable domain EPEVTQTPSHQVTQMGQEVILRCVPISNHLYFYWYRQILGQKVEFLVSFYNNEISEKSEIFDDQFSVERPDGSNFTLKIRSTKLEDSAMYFCASSNQGDQPQHFGDGTRLSIL.

CDR3 residues: CASSNPGPYEQYF. The DNA for the CDR3 is TGTGCCAGTAGTAATCCAGGGCCCTACGAGCAGTACTTC. The J gene is TRBJ2-7, the V gene TRBV19; D perhaps matches TRBD1 (5 bases). V was trimmed by 4 bases and J by 2 bases, leaving 9 bases between them. The CDR3 is 13 residues long. Germline values: CDR1 LNHDA, CDR2 SQIVND (reference sequence).

The chain employs TRBV28 and TRBJ1-1; 7 nucleotides align to TRBD1. The CDR3 length is 15 residues. J lost 0 bases, V lost 6 bases, and 7 bases had no gene match. CDR1 and CDR2 (germline): MDHEN, SYDVKM. The CDR3 region is CASSIEGAMNTEAFF. CDR3 bases: TGTGCCAGCAGCATCGAGGGGGCGATGAACACTGAAGCTTTCTTT.

Notes on this clone: Other DNA sequences in this sample translate to the same CDR3. The rearrangement uses TRBV5-1 and TRBJ2-5, with a tentative D call TRBD2 (5 bases). Deletions cut 0 bases from V and 1 base from J, with 7 bases between. This CDR3 contains 14 residues. Looked up from germline, CDR1 is SGHRS and CDR2 is YFSETQ. In nucleotides, the CDR3 is TGCGCCAGCAGCTTGGGAGGGTCCCAAGAGACCCAGTACTTC. It codes for CASSLGGSQETQYF. The entire variable domain, with the rest obtained from reference TRBV5-1 and TRBJ2-5, is as follows: KAGVTQTPRYLIKTRGQQVTLSCSPISGHRSVSWYQQTPGQGLQFLFEYFSETQRNKGNFPGRFSGRQFSNSRSEMNVSTLELGDSALYLCASSLGGSQETQYFGPGTRLLVL.

This sequence joins TRBV28 and TRBJ1-1; unclear D gene. Germline CDR1 reads MDHEN; CDR2 reads SYDVKM. Trimming pared 3 bases from V and 3 bases from J, leaving 14 bases between. The CDR3 runs to 15 residues. The CDR3 loop is CASSLVGMSDTEAFF. CDR3 DNA sequence: TGTGCCAGCAGTTTGGTAGGGATGTCGGACACTGAAGCTTTCTTT.

This clone showed up just a few times. The V call is TRBV28, the J call TRBJ2-1; 10 nucleotides agree with TRBD1. V shed 7 bases and J 4 bases; nucleotides not matched to a gene: 4. This CDR3 has 14 amino acids. Germline V gives CDR1 MDHEN, CDR2 SYDVKM. CDR3 amino acids: CASNDRGQYNEQFF. CDR3 nucleotides: TGTGCCAGCAACGACAGGGGGCAATACAATGAGCAGTTCTTC.

The chain recombines TRBV27 with TRBJ2-2; 9 bases agree with TRBD2. CDR3 length equals 18 residues. Germline V gene data show CDR1 as MNHEY and CDR2 as SMNVEV (reference sequence). Losses at the gene ends were 6 bases for V and 6 bases for J; bases not matched to a gene: 17. The CDR3 reads CASSLDGGRVFGAGELFF. DNA for the CDR3: TGTGCCAGCAGCCTGGACGGCGGGAGGGTCTTTGGCGCCGGGGAGCTGTTTTTT.

V and J are TRBV5-4 and TRBJ2-1; D gene ambiguous. In germline, CDR1 is SGHNT, CDR2 YYREEE (reference sequence). Trimming shortened V by 0 bases and J by 3 bases, and 16 bases separated the two germline ends. The CDR3 is 17 amino acids. The CDR3 sequence is CASSLGSARLYYNEQFF. The CDR3 DNA reads as TGTGCCAGCAGCTTGGGGTCGGCCAGACTCTACTACAATGAGCAGTTCTTC.

This clone has just one count. The chain carries TRBV27 and TRBJ2-7; D call uncertain. The length of the CDR3 is 13 residues. Germline V gives CDR1 MNHEY, CDR2 SMNVEV (reference sequence). Deletions cut 6 bases from V and 2 bases from J, with 11 bases between. CDR3 loop: CASSSRPAYEQYF. CDR3 coding DNA: TGTGCCAGCAGCTCGAGACCAGCCTACGAGCAGTACTTC.

The chain has TRBV10-3 and TRBJ2-5, with TRBD1 matching 8 bases. The CDR3 is 16 amino acids. Trimming took 3 bases from V and 5 from J; bases not matched to a gene: 11. Germline-derived CDR1 and CDR2 are ENHRY and SYGVKD. The CDR3 reads CAISDPLGQGSETQYF. The DNA for the CDR3 is TGTGCCATCAGTGATCCCCTTGGACAGGGTTCGGAGACCCAGTACTTC.

This clone was seen more than once but under ten times. The chain employs TRBV15 and TRBJ2-6; D may be TRBD1 or TRBD2 (5 bases each). Trimming took 4 bases from V and 5 from J, leaving 6 bases between them. This CDR3 has 13 residues. Germline V lookup: CDR1 LNHNV, CDR2 YYDKDF (reference sequence). As DNA, the CDR3 is TGTGCCACCAGCAAGGGACGGGCCAACGTCCTGACTTTC. This translates into CATSKGRANVLTF. Complete variable domain (other parts from reference TRBV15 and TRBJ2-6): DAMVIQNPRYQVTQFGKPVTLSCSQTLNHNVMYWYQQKSSQAPKLLFHYYDKDFNNEADTPDNFQSRRPNTSFCFLDIRSPGLGDTAMYLCATSKGRANVLTFGAGSRLTVL.

About this clone itself: A much larger clonotype is one base distant, so this may be a read error. Distinct nucleotide sequences in the sample also encode this CDR3. The gene calls are TRBV6-5 and TRBJ1-1; the D is unclear. Germline CDR1 is MNHEY and CDR2 is SVGAGI. This CDR3 region has 12 residues. V dropped 4 bases and J dropped 5 bases, with 8 bases sitting between them. The CDR3 DNA reads as TGTGCCAGCAGTTTTCGTGGAACTGAAGCTTTCTTT. Translating gives CASSFRGTEAFF.